The source of this T cell receptor (beta chain) is a study of PD-1 blockade in classical Hodgkin lymphoma. CDR3 size: 15 residues. V was shortened by 0 bases and J by 7 bases, with 15 bases between the two germline ends. The germline gives CDR1 LNHNV, CDR2 YYDKDF (reference sequence). Time point reported: cycle 4 day 1 (C4D1), after about 6 weeks of nivolumab. Each patient relapsed following autologous stem cell transplantation, and prior brentuximab vedotin exposure differed. Researchers pulled CD8+ T cells out of thawed PBMCs using magnetic negative selection. Reported best responses ranged across complete response, partial response or progressive disease. Some clones are missing from TCRdb's copy, which holds only in-frame ones; the method was immunoSEQ multiplex PCR. The profile shows 9,500 to 12,000 clones, approximately 84% of them singletons.

The sequence came from a human donor with classical Hodgkin lymphoma. The donor label of this sample is uncertain. The rearrangement uses TRBV15 and TRBJ2-5; D uncertain. The sequencing used CD8+ T cells from blood, collected before the fourth cycle of nivolumab. The CDR3 protein is CATSRDRLGLGTQYF. CDR3 bases: TGTGCCACCAGCAGAGATCGCTTGGGTTTGGGGACCCAGTACTTC. Full variable domain (remainder filled in from reference TRBV15 and TRBJ2-5): DAMVIQNPRYQVTQFGKPVTLSCSQTLNHNVMYWYQQKSSQAPKLLFHYYDKDFNNEADTPDNFQSRRPNTSFCFLDIRSPGLGDTAMYLCATSRDRLGLGTQYFGPGTRLLVL.